Included here is one TCR beta chain sequence, with context. Its matching antigen is unknown. The source of the sample is a study of T cells expressing NK-cell markers. General study findings and limits: In several donors, dominant clonotypes made up roughly 28.3-65% of CD3+CD56-NKG2C+ cells.

There are 15 residues in the CDR3. Germline CDR1 and CDR2: SGHTA and FQGNSA. TCRdb re-called the 5' RACE reads and catalogs CDR3 proteins one per entry, DNA excluded. Here the sample table reports 400,000 to 500,000 distinct CDR3 sequences. The rearrangement uses TRBV7-2 and TRBJ2-1; checking the TCRdb D call of TRBD2 is not possible without DNA. The sample taken for sequencing was blood T cells: a sorted CD56 or NKG2C T cell subset, CD4+ or CD8+ T cells, or bulk PBMC T cells (not recorded which). This TCR came from a woman between 18 and 69 years old in good health. CDR3 sequence reads: CASRPTSGGAYEQFF. Using reference TRBV7-2 and TRBJ2-1 for the parts outside the CDR3, the full variable domain is GAGVSQSPSNKVTEKGKDVELRCDPISGHTALYWYRQSLGQGLEFLIYFQGNSAPDKSGLPSDRFSAERTGGSVSTLTIQRTQQEDSAVYLCASRPTSGGAYEQFFGPGTRLTVL.